One T cell receptor beta chain is described in this entry. This specimen comes from a study of blood T cell repertoires in COVID-19. Study at large: From T cells, B-cell-depleted T cells, or PBMCs came the material, which was cDNA or gDNA.

This CDR3 region has 13 residues. The germline V gene encodes CDR1 MNHEY and CDR2 SMNVEV (reference sequence). Trimming took off 1 base at V and 5 bases at J, with 5 bases between the two ends. Original handling: How many nucleated cells were present was estimated from reference gene primer amplification. Measured with immunoSEQ multiplex PCR; TCRdb has only the in-frame clones, and not every one. V, J and clone size were drawn from that table, and D and trimming were deduced from the DNA. The sample shows around 320,000 clones, around 90% of them seen only once. The sequenced sample was peripheral blood. The rearrangement links TRBV27 to TRBJ1-4; D is undetermined. The receptor comes from a man aged 18 to 35 with active or convalescent COVID-19. The CDR3 here is CASSLWRNEKLFF. The CDR3 DNA reads TGTGCCAGCAGTTTATGGAGGAATGAAAAACTGTTTTTT.